Below, 2 T cell receptor beta chains from the same sample are listed, as sequenced in a study of Ad26.COV2.S vaccination and SARS-CoV-2 variants. Repertoires were generated with immunoSEQ multiplex PCR, while TCRdb's copy carries only in-frame clones and drops some. The sample lists some 480,000 clones, 70% to 90% seen once, with around 13% in the top ten. Treatment reported: around 19 received Ad26.COV2.S at low or high dose, single or two shots; several received placebo; per-sample allocation not given. The study sampled participants on day 63 after the first vaccine or placebo injection. The sequencing used peripheral blood, collected in a trial of Ad26.COV2.S vaccine versus placebo. The receptors originated from a person between 18 and 59 years old who received the Ad26.COV2.S COVID-19 vaccine or a placebo.

The chain recombines TRBV29-1 with TRBJ1-1; the D is unclear. Trimming removed 8 bases at V and 3 bases at J, with 16 bases between. CDR3 length equals 13 residues. Germline V lookup: CDR1 SQVTM, CDR2 ANQGSEA. CDR3 sequence: CSTWGLGDTEAFF. The CDR3 region has the DNA TGCAGCACCTGGGGTCTTGGAGACACTGAAGCTTTCTTT.

The J gene is TRBJ2-1, the V gene TRBV9; 8 bases match TRBD2. The CDR3 length is 14 residues. Germline V CDR1 and CDR2: SGDLS, YYNGEE. Trimming cost V 3 bases and J 7 bases; bases outside gene matches: 6. The CDR3 DNA reads TGTGCCAGCAGCGGGATAGCGGGAACGAATGAGCAGTTCTTC. Amino acids: CASSGIAGTNEQFF.